These T cell receptor beta chains were read from a single sample in a study of memory CD4+ T cells and cytomegalovirus serostatus. Repertoires were generated with immunoSEQ multiplex PCR, while TCRdb's copy carries only in-frame clones and drops some. Here the sample spans about 60,000 clones, about four fifths being singletons. Sequencing used memory CD4+ T cells from blood. The receptors were sampled from an adult in good health and CMV-seronegative. Some clones in this sample may be carry-over from other donors' samples. Each CDR3 is given with its conserved first and last residue. Each record gives: D gene, J gene, V gene, clone size, CDR3 DNA, CDR3 protein. A D gene is named only where the DNA matches it firmly. The size entry is marked missing in some rows and otherwise reads once, few, many or a size class.

d_gene: .; j_gene: TRBJ2-7; v_gene: TRBV5-1; abundance: .; CDR3nt: TGCGCCAGCAGCTTGGGGCTACAGGGTTCCTACGAGCAGTACTTC; CDR3aa: CASSLGLQGSYEQYF
d_gene: .; j_gene: TRBJ1-2; v_gene: TRBV18; abundance: .; CDR3nt: TGTGCCAGCTCACCAAATACAGGGAACTATGGCTACACCTTC; CDR3aa: CASSPNTGNYGYTF
d_gene: .; j_gene: TRBJ1-3; v_gene: TRBV28; abundance: .; CDR3nt: TGTGCCAGCAGTCTCGGGATCTCTGGAAACACCATATATTTT; CDR3aa: CASSLGISGNTIYF
d_gene: .; j_gene: TRBJ1-4; v_gene: TRBV11-2; abundance: .; CDR3nt: TGTGCCAGCAGCTTACCGGGGGCAACTAATGAAAAACTGTTTTTT; CDR3aa: CASSLPGATNEKLFF
d_gene: TRBD1; j_gene: TRBJ1-1; v_gene: TRBV27; abundance: .; CDR3nt: TGTGCCAGCAGTTTAGGAACAGGGGGCACTGAAGCTTTCTTT; CDR3aa: CASSLGTGGTEAFF
d_gene: TRBD1; j_gene: TRBJ1-2; v_gene: TRBV4-1; abundance: once; CDR3nt: TGCGCCAGCAGCCTTGACTCAGGGGGCGCGAACTATGGCTACACCTTC; CDR3aa: CASSLDSGGANYGYTF
d_gene: .; j_gene: TRBJ2-1; v_gene: TRBV4-3; abundance: .; CDR3nt: TGCGCCAGCAGCCAAGATGCTCGGAGTACGTACAATGAGCAGTTCTTC; CDR3aa: CASSQDARSTYNEQFF
d_gene: TRBD1; j_gene: TRBJ1-5; v_gene: TRBV4-2; abundance: few; CDR3nt: TGTGCCAGCAGCCAAGAGACAGGGGGCTATCAGCCCCAGCATTTT; CDR3aa: CASSQETGGYQPQHF
d_gene: TRBD2; j_gene: TRBJ2-3; v_gene: TRBV2; abundance: .; CDR3nt: TGTGCCAGCAGGATTGGGCTAGCGGGAGGGCTGGATACGCAGTATTTT; CDR3aa: CASRIGLAGGLDTQYF
d_gene: .; j_gene: TRBJ2-2; v_gene: TRBV5-1; abundance: .; CDR3nt: TGCGCCAGCAGCCTCCGGACAGATCGGGGGGAGCTGTTTTTT; CDR3aa: CASSLRTDRGELFF
d_gene: .; j_gene: TRBJ1-1; v_gene: TRBV18; abundance: few; CDR3nt: TGTGCCAGCTCACCCGGGGGGAACACTGAAGCTTTCTTT; CDR3aa: CASSPGGNTEAFF
d_gene: .; j_gene: TRBJ1-1; v_gene: TRBV27; abundance: .; CDR3nt: TGTGCCAGCAGTTTTAGGGCAGCCATGAACACTGAAGCTTTCTTT; CDR3aa: CASSFRAAMNTEAFF
d_gene: .; j_gene: TRBJ2-7; v_gene: TRBV7-3; abundance: .; CDR3nt: TGTGCCAGCAGCCTCGAACGGAGAAGCGAGCAGTACTTC; CDR3aa: CASSLERRSEQYF
d_gene: .; j_gene: TRBJ2-1; v_gene: TRBV30; abundance: .; CDR3nt: TGTGCCTGGAGTGTAAGTGGGACTTACAATGAGCAGTTCTTC; CDR3aa: CAWSVSGTYNEQFF
d_gene: .; j_gene: TRBJ2-3; v_gene: TRBV28; abundance: .; CDR3nt: TGTGCCAGTGAGCGTCCCGGCACAGATACGCAGTATTTT; CDR3aa: CASERPGTDTQYF
d_gene: .; j_gene: TRBJ2-1; v_gene: TRBV2; abundance: few; CDR3nt: TGTGCCAGCAGTGAAGCGATGTGGCAGTTCTTC; CDR3aa: CASSEAMWQFF
d_gene: .; j_gene: TRBJ2-5; v_gene: TRBV11-2; abundance: .; CDR3nt: TGTGCCAGCAGCTTAGCTGTGCCAGAGACCCAGTACTTC; CDR3aa: CASSLAVPETQYF
d_gene: .; j_gene: TRBJ2-5; v_gene: TRBV9; abundance: .; CDR3nt: TGTGCCAGCAGCGTAGGGAGGGACCAAGAGACCCAGTACTTC; CDR3aa: CASSVGRDQETQYF
d_gene: .; j_gene: TRBJ1-2; v_gene: TRBV27; abundance: .; CDR3nt: TGTGCCAGCATGAGTCCCCAAGGGACACCTGTCTTC; CDR3aa: CASMSPQGTPVF
d_gene: TRBD1; j_gene: TRBJ2-1; v_gene: TRBV6-4; abundance: once; CDR3nt: TGTGCCAGCAGTGCAGGGGGCTCCTACAATGAGCAGTTCTTC; CDR3aa: CASSAGGSYNEQFF
d_gene: TRBD2; j_gene: TRBJ2-7; v_gene: TRBV6-1; abundance: .; CDR3nt: TGTGCCAGCAGTAAAGGACTAGCGGGACCTTACGAGCAGTACTTC; CDR3aa: CASSKGLAGPYEQYF
d_gene: TRBD1; j_gene: TRBJ2-1; v_gene: TRBV5-1; abundance: .; CDR3nt: TGCGCCAGCAGTCGACAGGGAGAGAACAATGAGCAGTTCTTC; CDR3aa: CASSRQGENNEQFF
d_gene: .; j_gene: TRBJ1-4; v_gene: TRBV6-1; abundance: .; CDR3nt: TGTGCCAGCAGTGAAGGAGGGGAGTATGGAAAACTGTTTTTT; CDR3aa: CASSEGGEYGKLFF
d_gene: .; j_gene: TRBJ2-1; v_gene: TRBV30; abundance: .; CDR3nt: TGTGCCTGGAGGAGTTCCGGGGGTTCCTACAATGAGCAGTTCTTC; CDR3aa: CAWRSSGGSYNEQFF
d_gene: TRBD1; j_gene: TRBJ1-1; v_gene: TRBV15; abundance: once; CDR3nt: TGTGCCACCAGCAGAGAGGACAGGGCGGCAGCTTTCTTT; CDR3aa: CATSREDRAAAFF
d_gene: TRBD1; j_gene: TRBJ2-7; v_gene: TRBV30; abundance: once; CDR3nt: TGTGCCTGGAGCAGAGGGACAGCGCGAGCCTCCGAGCAGTACTTC; CDR3aa: CAWSRGTARASEQYF
d_gene: TRBD1; j_gene: TRBJ1-1; v_gene: TRBV10-3; abundance: .; CDR3nt: TGTGCCATCAGTGAGTCTAGCAGGGGGCGCCAAGCTTTCTTT; CDR3aa: CAISESSRGRQAFF
d_gene: .; j_gene: TRBJ1-2; v_gene: TRBV5-6; abundance: .; CDR3nt: TGTGCCAGCAGCTGGGTTTCTCAGGGGATTAACTATGGCTACACCTTC; CDR3aa: CASSWVSQGINYGYTF
d_gene: .; j_gene: TRBJ1-2; v_gene: TRBV28; abundance: .; CDR3nt: TGTGCCAGCAGTTTGAGGACGCCAGGCGGCTACACCTTC; CDR3aa: CASSLRTPGGYTF
d_gene: .; j_gene: TRBJ1-6; v_gene: TRBV19; abundance: few; CDR3nt: TGTGCCAGTAGTCGGGGGGAGGCTTCACCCCTCCACTTT; CDR3aa: CASSRGEASPLHF
d_gene: TRBD1; j_gene: TRBJ1-1; v_gene: TRBV28; abundance: .; CDR3nt: TGTGCCAGCAGTTTATCCGTGCGAGTAGGGGGCTCGGACACTGAAGCTTTCTTT; CDR3aa: CASSLSVRVGGSDTEAFF
d_gene: TRBD1; j_gene: TRBJ2-3; v_gene: TRBV4-2; abundance: .; CDR3nt: TGTGCCAGCAGCCAAGATTGGGGACAGGGGTTAGATACGCAGTATTTT; CDR3aa: CASSQDWGQGLDTQYF
d_gene: TRBD2; j_gene: TRBJ2-5; v_gene: TRBV27; abundance: .; CDR3nt: TGTGCCAGCAGTAAACTAGCGGGGTATCAAGAGACCCAGTACTTC; CDR3aa: CASSKLAGYQETQYF
d_gene: TRBD2; j_gene: TRBJ2-1; v_gene: TRBV7-3; abundance: .; CDR3nt: TGTGCCAGCAGTAGACTAGCGGTATCCTACAATGAGCAGTTCTTC; CDR3aa: CASSRLAVSYNEQFF
d_gene: TRBD2; j_gene: TRBJ2-7; v_gene: TRBV2; abundance: .; CDR3nt: TGTGCCAGTTCTAGCGGGAGTCACGAGCAGTACTTC; CDR3aa: CASSSGSHEQYF
d_gene: .; j_gene: TRBJ2-2; v_gene: TRBV11-2; abundance: .; CDR3nt: TGTGCCAGCAGTCCCCGTCGGGTTAGCGGGAACACCGGGGAGCTGTTTTTT; CDR3aa: CASSPRRVSGNTGELFF
d_gene: TRBD1; j_gene: TRBJ1-4; v_gene: TRBV5-1; abundance: .; CDR3nt: TGCGCCAGCAGCTTGCCGACCGGGACAGGGGCCGAAAAACTGTTTTTT; CDR3aa: CASSLPTGTGAEKLFF
d_gene: .; j_gene: TRBJ1-2; v_gene: TRBV28; abundance: .; CDR3nt: TGTGCCAGCAGTCCAAGGGCTTTGGCTAACTATGGCTACACCTTC; CDR3aa: CASSPRALANYGYTF
d_gene: .; j_gene: TRBJ1-3; v_gene: TRBV2; abundance: once; CDR3nt: TGTGCCAGCATTCCCCAAAGGGCCGGAAACACCATATATTTT; CDR3aa: CASIPQRAGNTIYF
d_gene: .; j_gene: TRBJ2-1; v_gene: TRBV5-4; abundance: .; CDR3nt: TGTGCCAGCAGCCCCTACGCGGGTGAGCAGTTCTTC; CDR3aa: CASSPYAGEQFF
d_gene: TRBD1; j_gene: TRBJ1-4; v_gene: TRBV7-2; abundance: .; CDR3nt: TGTGCCAGCAGCCGGGACAGGGCAACTAATGAAAAACTGTTTTTT; CDR3aa: CASSRDRATNEKLFF
d_gene: TRBD2; j_gene: TRBJ2-4; v_gene: TRBV27; abundance: .; CDR3nt: TGTGCCAGCAGGTCATTCGGAGCGGGAGATCAAAACATTCAGTACTTC; CDR3aa: CASRSFGAGDQNIQYF
d_gene: .; j_gene: TRBJ2-2; v_gene: TRBV12-5; abundance: .; CDR3nt: TGTGCTAGTGGTTTAGGGAAGGGCAGGGGAGTCCTTTACAACACCGGGGAGCTGTTTTTT; CDR3aa: CASGLGKGRGVLYNTGELFF
d_gene: .; j_gene: TRBJ2-3; v_gene: TRBV4-2; abundance: .; CDR3nt: TGTGCCAGCAGCCTTGGGGAACGGAGCACAGATACGCAGTATTTT; CDR3aa: CASSLGERSTDTQYF
d_gene: .; j_gene: TRBJ1-1; v_gene: TRBV21-1; abundance: few; CDR3nt: TGTGCCAGCAGCAAAGACGGCAGGAACACTGAAGCTTTCTTT; CDR3aa: CASSKDGRNTEAFF
d_gene: .; j_gene: TRBJ2-7; v_gene: TRBV5-4; abundance: .; CDR3nt: TGTGCCAGCAGCTTGGAATCGGGCTACGAGCAGTACTTC; CDR3aa: CASSLESGYEQYF
d_gene: TRBD1; j_gene: TRBJ2-2; v_gene: TRBV9; abundance: .; CDR3nt: TGTGCCAGCAGCGCCCGACAGGGGGCGGGGACCGGGGAGCTGTTTTTT; CDR3aa: CASSARQGAGTGELFF
d_gene: .; j_gene: TRBJ2-3; v_gene: TRBV27; abundance: .; CDR3nt: TGTGCCAGCAGTTTAGGGGGATCTAGCACAGATACGCAGTATTTT; CDR3aa: CASSLGGSSTDTQYF
d_gene: TRBD2; j_gene: TRBJ2-3; v_gene: TRBV7-3; abundance: .; CDR3nt: TGTGCCAGCAGCTTAACGGCGAGCGGGAGCACTTTGACAGATACGCAGTATTTT; CDR3aa: CASSLTASGSTLTDTQYF
d_gene: .; j_gene: TRBJ1-5; v_gene: TRBV5-1; abundance: .; CDR3nt: TGCGCCAGCCGCTTGGACCTTAGTCGCAATCAGCCCCAGCATTTT; CDR3aa: CASRLDLSRNQPQHF
d_gene: TRBD2; j_gene: TRBJ2-3; v_gene: TRBV4-3; abundance: .; CDR3nt: TGCGCCAGCAGCCAAGACCTAGCGGGAGGCTCGGATACGCAGTATTTT; CDR3aa: CASSQDLAGGSDTQYF
d_gene: .; j_gene: TRBJ1-1; v_gene: TRBV10-2; abundance: .; CDR3nt: TGCGCCAGCACTGCCGGGACAGAAGCTTTCTTT; CDR3aa: CASTAGTEAFF
d_gene: TRBD2; j_gene: TRBJ2-1; v_gene: TRBV7-8; abundance: .; CDR3nt: TGTGCCAGCAGCTTGCGGAGACTAGCAGTCTATGAGCAGTTCTTC; CDR3aa: CASSLRRLAVYEQFF
d_gene: .; j_gene: TRBJ1-2; v_gene: TRBV9; abundance: .; CDR3nt: TGTGCCAGCAGCGCCCAGTCTAGGGTGGCTCGCGGCTACACCTTC; CDR3aa: CASSAQSRVARGYTF